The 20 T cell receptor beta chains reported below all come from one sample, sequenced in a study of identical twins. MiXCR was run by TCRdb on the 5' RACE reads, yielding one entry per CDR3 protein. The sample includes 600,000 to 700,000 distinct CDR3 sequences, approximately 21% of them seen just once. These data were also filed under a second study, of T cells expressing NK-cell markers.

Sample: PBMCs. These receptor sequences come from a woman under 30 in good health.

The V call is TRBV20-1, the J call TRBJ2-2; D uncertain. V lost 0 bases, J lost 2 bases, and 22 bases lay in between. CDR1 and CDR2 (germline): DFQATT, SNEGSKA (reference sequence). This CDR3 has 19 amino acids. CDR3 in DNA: TGCAGTGCTAGAGATATAAAGGCGGTCCTCACTACAAACACCGGGGAGCTGTTTTTT. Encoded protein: CSARDIKAVLTTNTGELFF.

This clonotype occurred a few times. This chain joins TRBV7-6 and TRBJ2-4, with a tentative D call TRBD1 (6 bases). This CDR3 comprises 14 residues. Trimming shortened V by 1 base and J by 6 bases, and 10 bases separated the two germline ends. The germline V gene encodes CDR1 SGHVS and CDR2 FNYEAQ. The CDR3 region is CASSLDGQLNIQYF. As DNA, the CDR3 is TGTGCCAGCAGCTTAGACGGACAGCTAAACATTCAGTACTTC. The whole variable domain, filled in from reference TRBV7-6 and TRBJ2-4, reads GAGVSQSPRYKVTKRGQDVALRCDPISGHVSLYWYRQALGQGPEFLTYFNYEAQQDKSGLPNDRFSAERPEGSISTLTIQRTEQRDSAMYRCASSLDGQLNIQYFGAGTRLSVL.

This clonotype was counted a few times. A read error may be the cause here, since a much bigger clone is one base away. CDR3 bases: TGTGCCAGCAGCCAAGCCCCCCACGAGCAGTACTTC. It encodes CASSQAPHEQYF. The chain uses TRBV3-1 and TRBJ2-7; no reliable D call. Trimming took 1 base from V and 5 from J, leaving 6 bases between them. Germline-derived CDR1 and CDR2 are LGHDT and YNNKEL (reference sequence). The CDR3 is 12 residues long.

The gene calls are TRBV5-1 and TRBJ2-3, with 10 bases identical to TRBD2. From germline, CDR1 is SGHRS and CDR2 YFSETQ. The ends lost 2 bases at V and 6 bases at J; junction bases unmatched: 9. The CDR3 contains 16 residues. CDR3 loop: CASSFQTSGRWDTQYF. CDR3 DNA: TGCGCCAGCAGCTTCCAGACTAGCGGGCGATGGGATACGCAGTATTTT.

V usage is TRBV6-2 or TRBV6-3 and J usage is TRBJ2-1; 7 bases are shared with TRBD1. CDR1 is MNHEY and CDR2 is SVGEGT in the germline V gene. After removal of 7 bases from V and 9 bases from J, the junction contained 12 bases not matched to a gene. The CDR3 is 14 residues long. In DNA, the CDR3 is TGTGCCAGCACCCAGGGCAGGGGGTTAGGTGAGCAGTTCTTC. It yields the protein CASTQGRGLGEQFF.

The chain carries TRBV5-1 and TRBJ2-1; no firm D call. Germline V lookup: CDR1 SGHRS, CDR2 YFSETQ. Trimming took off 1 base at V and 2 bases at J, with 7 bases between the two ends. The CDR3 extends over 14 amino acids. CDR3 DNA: TGCGCCAGCAGCTTGAACTTCCCCTACAATGAGCAGTTCTTC. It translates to CASSLNFPYNEQFF.

The chain's CDR3 is CSAATRFLETQYF. DNA for the CDR3: TGCAGTGCTGCAACTAGATTTCTAGAGACCCAGTACTTC. The J gene is TRBJ2-5, the V gene TRBV20-1, with D possibly being TRBD2 (5 bases). Germline V gene sequence: CDR1 DFQATT, CDR2 SNEGSKA (reference sequence). There are 13 residues in the CDR3. Trimming cost V 5 bases and J 4 bases, with 14 bases left between them.

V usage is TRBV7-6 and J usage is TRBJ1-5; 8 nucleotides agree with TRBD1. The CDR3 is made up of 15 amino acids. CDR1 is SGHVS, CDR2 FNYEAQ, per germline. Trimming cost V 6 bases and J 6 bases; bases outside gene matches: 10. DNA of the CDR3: TGTGCCAGCAGACCACGGACAGGGACCGTTCAGCCCCAGCATTTT. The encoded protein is CASRPRTGTVQPQHF.

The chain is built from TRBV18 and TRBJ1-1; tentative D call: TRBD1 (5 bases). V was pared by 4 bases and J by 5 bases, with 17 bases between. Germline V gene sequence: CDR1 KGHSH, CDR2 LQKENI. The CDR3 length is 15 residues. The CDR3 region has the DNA TGTGCCAGCTCACGTGGGGCGGGGGTGTGGACTGAAGCTTTCTTT. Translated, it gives CASSRGAGVWTEAFF. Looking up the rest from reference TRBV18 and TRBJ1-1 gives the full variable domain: NAGVMQNPRHLVRRRGQEARLRCSPMKGHSHVYWYRQLPEEGLKFMVYLQKENIIDESGMPKERFSAEFPKEGPSILRIQQVVRGDSAAYFCASSRGAGVWTEAFFGQGTRLTVV.

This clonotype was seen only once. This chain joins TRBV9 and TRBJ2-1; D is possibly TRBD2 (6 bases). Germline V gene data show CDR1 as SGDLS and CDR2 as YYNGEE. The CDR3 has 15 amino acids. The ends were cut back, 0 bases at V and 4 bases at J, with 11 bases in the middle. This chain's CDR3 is CASSVVPGDYNEQFF. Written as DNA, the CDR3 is TGTGCCAGCAGCGTAGTTCCGGGGGATTACAATGAGCAGTTCTTC.

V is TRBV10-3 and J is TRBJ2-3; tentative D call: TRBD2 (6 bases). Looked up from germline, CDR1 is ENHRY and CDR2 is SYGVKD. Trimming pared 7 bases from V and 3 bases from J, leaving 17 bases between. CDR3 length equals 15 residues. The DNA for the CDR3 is TGTGCCATCACTACTAGCAGCAGAGGGACAGATACGCAGTATTTT. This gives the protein CAITTSSRGTDTQYF.

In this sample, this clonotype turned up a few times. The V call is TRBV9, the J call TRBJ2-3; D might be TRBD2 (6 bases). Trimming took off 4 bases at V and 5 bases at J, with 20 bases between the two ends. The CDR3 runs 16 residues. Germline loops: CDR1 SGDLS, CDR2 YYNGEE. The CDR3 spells CASSPASAHSEDTQYF. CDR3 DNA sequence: TGTGCCAGCAGCCCAGCTAGCGCCCACTCGGAAGATACGCAGTATTTT.

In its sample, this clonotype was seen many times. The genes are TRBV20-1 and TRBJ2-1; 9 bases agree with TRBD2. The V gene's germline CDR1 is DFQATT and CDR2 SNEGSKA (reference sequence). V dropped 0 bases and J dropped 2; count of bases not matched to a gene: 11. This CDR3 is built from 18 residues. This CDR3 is CSARDGKRGADPYNEQFF. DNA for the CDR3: TGCAGTGCTAGAGATGGCAAGCGGGGGGCCGACCCCTACAATGAGCAGTTCTTC.

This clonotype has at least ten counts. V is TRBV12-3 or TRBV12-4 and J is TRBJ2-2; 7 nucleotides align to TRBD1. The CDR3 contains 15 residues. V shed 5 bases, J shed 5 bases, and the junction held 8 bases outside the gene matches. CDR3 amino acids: CASSGQVTGTGELFF. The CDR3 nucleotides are TGTGCCAGCAGTGGACAGGTGACCGGTACCGGGGAGCTGTTTTTT.

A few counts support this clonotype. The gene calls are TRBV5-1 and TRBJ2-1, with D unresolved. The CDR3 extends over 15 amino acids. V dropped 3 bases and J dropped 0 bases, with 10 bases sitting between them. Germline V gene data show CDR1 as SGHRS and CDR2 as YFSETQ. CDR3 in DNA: TGCGCCAGCAGCTCCGGGCCCATCTCCTACAATGAGCAGTTCTTC. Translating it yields CASSSGPISYNEQFF.

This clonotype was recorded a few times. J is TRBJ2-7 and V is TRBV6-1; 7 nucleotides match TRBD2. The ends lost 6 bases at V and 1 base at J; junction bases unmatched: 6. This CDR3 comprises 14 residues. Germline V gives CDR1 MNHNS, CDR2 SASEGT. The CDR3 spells CASRGTIPSYEQYF. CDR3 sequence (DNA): TGTGCCAGCAGGGGGACTATACCTTCCTACGAGCAGTACTTC.

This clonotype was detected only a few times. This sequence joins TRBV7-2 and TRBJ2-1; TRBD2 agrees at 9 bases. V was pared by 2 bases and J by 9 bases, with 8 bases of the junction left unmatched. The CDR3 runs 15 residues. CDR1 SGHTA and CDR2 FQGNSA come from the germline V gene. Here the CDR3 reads CASSLLLSGSSEQFF. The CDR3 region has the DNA TGTGCCAGCAGCTTATTGCTTAGCGGGAGTTCTGAGCAGTTCTTC.

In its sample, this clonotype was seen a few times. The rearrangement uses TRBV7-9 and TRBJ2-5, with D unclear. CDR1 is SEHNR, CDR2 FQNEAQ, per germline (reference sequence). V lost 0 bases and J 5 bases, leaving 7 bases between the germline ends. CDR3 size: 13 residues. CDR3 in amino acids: CASSLAHWETQYF. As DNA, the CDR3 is TGTGCCAGCAGCTTAGCGCATTGGGAGACCCAGTACTTC.

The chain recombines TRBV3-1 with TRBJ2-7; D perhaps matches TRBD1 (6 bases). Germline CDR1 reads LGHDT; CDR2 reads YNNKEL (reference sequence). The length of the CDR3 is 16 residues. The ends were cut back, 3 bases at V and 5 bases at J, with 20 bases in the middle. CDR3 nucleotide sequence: TGTGCCAGCAGCCATACCCCCGTAGGGGGAAGGGACGAGCAGTACTTC. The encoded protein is CASSHTPVGGRDEQYF.

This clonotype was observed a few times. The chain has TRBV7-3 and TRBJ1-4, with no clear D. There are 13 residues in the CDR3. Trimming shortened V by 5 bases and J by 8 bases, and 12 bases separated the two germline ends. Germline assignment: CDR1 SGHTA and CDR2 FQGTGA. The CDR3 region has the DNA TGTGCCAGCAGCCCCATGGACGGGGAAAAACTGTTTTTT. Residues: CASSPMDGEKLFF. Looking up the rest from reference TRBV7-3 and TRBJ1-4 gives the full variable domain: GAGVSQTPSNKVTEKGKYVELRCDPISGHTALYWYRQSLGQGPEFLIYFQGTGAADDSGLPNDRFFAVRPEGSVSTLKIQRTERGDSAVYLCASSPMDGEKLFFGSGTQLSVL.